The following is a TCR beta chain sequence with its context. The repertoire was sequenced with immunoSEQ multiplex PCR; TCRdb's copy has only in-frame clones and lacks some. The sample carries just under 350,000 clones, about 90% recorded once. The sample comes from a study of blood T cell repertoires in COVID-19. From germline, CDR1 is SGDLS and CDR2 YYNGEE. The CDR3 consists of 17 residues. V was clipped by 0 bases and J by 2 bases; unmatched bases: 8. This receptor was taken from a woman between 18 and 29 years old who had recovered from COVID-19. This chain connects TRBV9 to TRBJ2-5; TRBD2 agrees at 9 bases. Sequencing was carried out using peripheral blood. CDR3: CASSVGIAGVSQETQYF. The CDR3 coding sequence is TGTGCCAGCAGCGTAGGTATAGCGGGAGTGAGTCAAGAGACCCAGTACTTC.